These 32 T cell receptor beta chains share one sample of origin, sequenced in a study of technical replicates of blood from a few donors (TCRdb year 2017). The library was produced with the immunoSEQ multiplex PCR assay. The table comes from immuneACCESS by way of TCRdb, which keeps in-frame sequences with V and J called. Part of the clones is missing from these tables; in studies checked, under half for an unresolved V gene and the rest for unknown reasons. Here the sample has about 89,000 clones; just under 95% occur a single time. Clones ranked in the top ten supply about 0.25% of the sample. Sequenced sample: T cells isolated from PBMCs. The receptors were gathered from a human donor in good health.

In DNA form, the CDR3 reads TGTGCCAGCAGCTTGGCCCGGCAGGATCCTCTCTACGAGCAGTACTTC. Protein sequence: CASSLARQDPLYEQYF. The chain uses TRBV5-5 and TRBJ2-7; unclear D gene. The length of the CDR3 is 16 residues. V gave up 0 bases and J gave up 3 bases, with 16 bases separating them. Germline V gene sequence: CDR1 SGHKS, CDR2 YYEKEE (reference sequence). The whole variable domain, filled in from reference TRBV5-5 and TRBJ2-7, reads DAGVTQSPTHLIKTRGQQVTLRCSPISGHKSVSWYQQVLGQGPQFIFQYYEKEERGRGNFPDRFSARQFPNYSSELNVNALLLGDSALYLCASSLARQDPLYEQYFGPGTRLTVT.

The chain recombines TRBV29-1 with TRBJ2-4; perhaps TRBD2 as D (5 bases). The CDR3 runs 12 residues. Per the germline V gene, CDR1 is SQVTM and CDR2 is ANQGSEA. The V and J ends lost 7 bases and 6 bases respectively, with 13 bases between them. The CDR3 reads CSGSGPRNIQYF. The CDR3 DNA reads TGCAGCGGGAGCGGTCCCAGAAACATTCAGTACTTC. The complete variable domain, with remaining parts taken from reference TRBV29-1 and TRBJ2-4, reads SAVISQKPSRDICQRGTSLTIQCQVDSQVTMMFWYRQQPGQSLTLIATANQGSEATYESGFVIDKFPISRPNLTFSTLTVSNMSPEDSSIYLCSGSGPRNIQYFGAGTRLSVL.

The chain is built from TRBV6-4 and TRBJ2-1, with a weak D call TRBD1 (6 bases). The CDR3 is 15 amino acids. V was pared by 4 bases and J by 4 bases, with 14 bases between. The germline V gene has CDR1 MRHNA and CDR2 SNTAGT. The CDR3: CASSARGSYYNEQFF. The CDR3, as DNA: TGTGCCAGCAGTGCAAGGGGGTCGTATTACAATGAGCAGTTCTTC.

This chain's CDR3 is CASSLLGQVPDEQYF. The CDR3 DNA is TGTGCCAGCAGCTTGTTGGGACAAGTTCCAGACGAGCAGTACTTC. This chain links TRBV5-6 with TRBJ2-7; maybe TRBD1 (6 bases). Deletions cut 1 base from V and 5 bases from J, with 16 bases between. The germline V gene has CDR1 SGHDT and CDR2 YYEEEE. The CDR3 sequence is 15 residues long.

The rearrangement links TRBV18 to TRBJ2-5, with D hard to call. Per germline, CDR1 KGHSH and CDR2 LQKENI. Trimming left V 3 bases short and J 7 bases short, with 18 bases between. This CDR3 comprises 15 residues. In nucleotides, the CDR3 is TGTGCCAGCTCACCGTCGGTAGGAGCTTTTCGGACCCAGTACTTC. Translation gives CASSPSVGAFRTQYF.

This clone was detected only once. J is TRBJ2-5 and V is TRBV2; the D gene is possibly TRBD2 (6 bases). The CDR3 is 13 amino acids. V was trimmed by 8 bases and J by 5 bases, leaving 15 bases between them. Germline V CDR1 and CDR2: SNHLY, FYNNEI. The CDR3, as DNA: TGTGCCAGCGTTGCGGGACCTTGGGAGACCCAGTACTTC. Translated, it gives CASVAGPWETQYF.

The chain employs TRBV12-5 and TRBJ2-1, with D uncertain. CDR3 length: 17 residues. Germline V gene lookup returns CDR1 LGHNT and CDR2 FRNRAP. V was trimmed by 3 bases and J by 3 bases, leaving 18 bases between them. The CDR3 DNA reads as TGTGCTAGTGGTTTTTCAGTTCAGAGACAAGACTACAATGAGCAGTTCTTC. It is translated as CASGFSVQRQDYNEQFF.

This chain joins TRBV28 and TRBJ2-1; a weak D match, TRBD2 (6 bases). This CDR3 is 14 amino acids long. The V gene lost 3 bases and the J gene lost 8 bases, with 14 bases spanning the gap. In germline, CDR1 is MDHEN, CDR2 SYDVKM. In DNA, the CDR3 is TGTGCCAGCAGTTTTTATCGACCGGGGGATGAGCAGTTCTTC. It is translated as CASSFYRPGDEQFF.

The J gene is TRBJ2-6, the V gene TRBV28; D unclear. Germline V gene data show CDR1 as MDHEN and CDR2 as SYDVKM. Trimming stripped 11 bases from V and 0 bases from J, with 17 bases between. This CDR3 contains 16 residues. Here the CDR3 reads CAVARLSYSGANVLTF. Here the CDR3 DNA reads TGTGCCGTCGCACGACTTAGCTACTCTGGGGCCAACGTCCTGACTTTC.

J is TRBJ2-6 and V is TRBV28; 10 bases align to TRBD2. Germline CDR1 MDHEN, CDR2 SYDVKM. The J segment lost 2 bases and the V segment lost 11 bases, leaving 3 bases of the junction unmatched. The CDR3 consists of 14 residues. The CDR3 loop reads CAGAGGPGANVLTF. DNA for the CDR3: TGTGCCGGAGCGGGAGGGCCTGGGGCCAACGTCCTGACTTTC. The full variable domain, its missing parts supplied by reference TRBV28 and TRBJ2-6, is DVKVTQSSRYLVKRTGEKVFLECVQDMDHENMFWYRQDPGLGLRLIYFSYDVKMKEKGDIPEGYSVSREKKERFSLILESASTNQTSMYLCAGAGGPGANVLTFGAGSRLTVL.

V and J are TRBV30 and TRBJ1-1; D is unresolved. Trimming cost V 3 bases and J 5 bases, with 10 bases left between them. The CDR3 is 12 amino acids. The germline gives CDR1 GTSNPN, CDR2 SVGIG (reference sequence). CDR3 in amino acids: CAWSPIGTEAFF. As DNA, the CDR3 is TGTGCCTGGAGCCCGATCGGGACTGAAGCTTTCTTT. The full variable domain, its missing parts supplied by reference TRBV30 and TRBJ1-1, is SQTIHQWPATLVQPVGSPLSLECTVEGTSNPNLYWYRQAAGRGLQLLFYSVGIGQISSEVPQNLSASRPQDRQFILSSKKLLLSDSGFYLCAWSPIGTEAFFGQGTRLTVV.

V gene TRBV5-1 combines with J gene TRBJ1-5; TRBD1 agrees at 11 bases. Germline values: CDR1 SGHRS, CDR2 YFSETQ. V shed 0 bases, J shed 7 bases, and the junction held 6 bases outside the gene matches. CDR3 length equals 16 residues. CDR3 sequence: CASSLGPGQGGQPQHF. The DNA for the CDR3 is TGCGCCAGCAGCTTGGGACCGGGACAGGGGGGACAGCCCCAGCATTTT.

This clone was seen once. The chain uses TRBV4-1 and TRBJ1-5; D is perhaps TRBD1 (6 bases). The germline V and J ends were trimmed by 0 bases and 7 bases, with 10 bases remaining between them. Germline-derived CDR1 and CDR2 are MGHRA and YSYEKL. The CDR3 totals 14 residues. The CDR3 nucleotides read TGCGCCAGCAGCCAAGATAACAGGGCCCAGCCCCAGCATTTT. Its protein is CASSQDNRAQPQHF.

This sequence joins TRBV27 and TRBJ1-2; 9 nucleotides line up with TRBD1. V shed 6 bases and J 2 bases; nucleotides not matched to a gene: 10. The V gene's germline CDR1 is MNHEY and CDR2 SMNVEV (reference sequence). This CDR3 spans 16 amino acids. CDR3 DNA sequence: TGTGCCAGCAGGTTCGCAGGAGACAGGGGGAACTATGGCTACACCTTC. Its translation is CASRFAGDRGNYGYTF.

This clone was counted once. The chain has TRBV2 and TRBJ1-1; no reliable D call. V lost 6 bases to trimming and J lost 4 bases, with 12 bases between them. The germline CDR1 and CDR2 sequences are SNHLY and FYNNEI. The CDR3 is 13 residues long. The CDR3 protein is CASRARSGTEAFF. The DNA for the CDR3 is TGTGCCAGCAGAGCCAGATCAGGCACTGAAGCTTTCTTT.

The V call is TRBV14, the J call TRBJ2-7, with a weak D call TRBD1 (5 bases). CDR3 length equals 14 residues. The ends were cut back, 3 bases at V and 4 bases at J, with 13 bases in the middle. Germline assignment: CDR1 SGHDN and CDR2 FVKESK. The CDR3 DNA sequence: TGTGCCAGCAGCCACATACAGGTGTGGTACGAGCAGTACTTC. Translation: CASSHIQVWYEQYF. Full variable domain (rest looked up from reference TRBV14 and TRBJ2-7): EAGVTQFPSHSVIEKGQTVTLRCDPISGHDNLYWYRRVMGKEIKFLLHFVKESKQDESGMPNNRFLAERTGGTYSTLKVQPAELEDSGVYFCASSHIQVWYEQYFGPGTRLTVT.

Written as DNA, the CDR3 is TGTGCCAGCAGCTTCAAGGGGTATGACGACGAGCAGTACTTC. Translated: CASSFKGYDDEQYF. The J gene is TRBJ2-7, the V gene TRBV5-6; D perhaps matches TRBD1 (5 bases). The CDR3 length is 14 residues. Per the germline V gene, CDR1 is SGHDT and CDR2 is YYEEEE. V lost 2 bases and J lost 5, with 14 bases in between.

The V gene is TRBV6-1, the J gene TRBJ1-1; D is ambiguous. The germline gives CDR1 MNHNS, CDR2 SASEGT. V was shortened by 4 bases and J by 2 bases, with 8 bases between the two germline ends. The CDR3 has 13 amino acids. The CDR3 sequence is CASSGQFNTEAFF. In DNA, the CDR3 is TGTGCCAGCAGTGGCCAGTTCAACACTGAAGCTTTCTTT.

The chain combines TRBV6-5 with TRBJ2-1; TRBD2 agrees at 8 bases. Germline V lookup: CDR1 MNHEY, CDR2 SVGAGI. The junction had 3 bases not matched to a gene; V was cut back by 0 bases and J by 5 bases. CDR3 length: 15 residues. This CDR3 reads CASSYSPSGHNEQFF. DNA of the CDR3: TGTGCCAGCAGTTACTCGCCTAGCGGGCACAATGAGCAGTTCTTC.

The genes are TRBV7-9 and TRBJ2-1, with D possibly matching TRBD2 (5 bases). Trimming removed 4 bases at V and 8 bases at J, with 12 bases between. The CDR3 is made up of 13 amino acids. CDR1 SEHNR and CDR2 FQNEAQ come from the germline V gene (reference sequence). The CDR3 coding sequence is TGTGCCAGCAGCTCCGAGGGATGGGATGAGCAGTTCTTC. This gives the protein CASSSEGWDEQFF. Based on the CDR3 plus reference TRBV7-9 and TRBJ2-1, the full variable domain is DTGVSQNPRHKITKRGQNVTFRCDPISEHNRLYWYRQTLGQGPEFLTYFQNEAQLEKSRLLSDRFSAERPKGSFSTLEIQRTEQGDSAMYLCASSSEGWDEQFFGPGTRLTVL.

CDR3 bases: TGTGCCAGCAGCTTTTCCCCCATAGCGGGGGGAACCGGGGAGCTGTTTTTT. Encoded protein: CASSFSPIAGGTGELFF. The chain is built from TRBV5-4 and TRBJ2-2, with 10 bases matching TRBD2. This CDR3 spans 17 amino acids. V lost 2 bases and J lost 5; bases outside the gene matches: 9. Per the germline V gene, CDR1 is SGHNT and CDR2 is YYREEE (reference sequence).

V usage is TRBV6-4 and J usage is TRBJ2-1; D is perhaps TRBD1 (5 bases). V was cut by 6 bases and J by 0 bases, with 12 bases left in between. The V gene's germline CDR1 is MRHNA and CDR2 SNTAGT. The CDR3 sequence is 15 residues long. CDR3 protein: CASSLDSSSYNEQFF. CDR3 in DNA: TGTGCCAGCAGCTTAGACAGTAGCTCCTACAATGAGCAGTTCTTC.

The chain combines TRBV29-1 with TRBJ2-3; 8 nucleotides agree with TRBD2. V trimming: 7 bases; J trimming: 0 bases; junction bases outside the gene matches: 6. The CDR3 is 14 amino acids. From germline, CDR1 is SQVTM and CDR2 ANQGSEA. The CDR3 protein is CSARSGISTDTQYF. The CDR3 DNA sequence: TGCAGCGCCCGTAGCGGGATTAGCACAGATACGCAGTATTTT.

The chain carries TRBV5-1 and TRBJ2-4; D remains ambiguous. V shed 5 bases and J shed 6 bases, with 9 bases lying between them. Germline CDR1 reads SGHRS; CDR2 reads YFSETQ. The length of the CDR3 is 12 residues. CDR3 region: CASSWSGNIQYF. The CDR3 DNA reads TGCGCCAGCAGTTGGTCGGGAAACATTCAGTACTTC.

The chain employs TRBV7-9 and TRBJ2-1, with 7 bases fitting TRBD1. The CDR3 extends over 15 amino acids. Trimming cost V 4 bases and J 5 bases; bases outside gene matches: 8. CDR1 SEHNR and CDR2 FQNEAQ come from the germline V gene (reference sequence). This CDR3 reads CASSYPGQKNNEQFF. The CDR3 bases are TGTGCCAGCAGCTACCCGGGACAGAAGAACAATGAGCAGTTCTTC.

This clone has just one count. The chain is built from TRBV5-6 and TRBJ2-3, with a possible D match to TRBD1 (6 bases). V was cut by 7 bases and J by 6 bases, with 24 bases left in between. CDR1 SGHDT and CDR2 YYEEEE come from the germline V gene. There are 16 residues in the CDR3. The CDR3 DNA is TGTGCCAGCCAGAGGGGGACATCCTTTTTTGCGGATACGCAGTATTTT. This sequence encodes CASQRGTSFFADTQYF.

The chain is built from TRBV6-6 and TRBJ1-1, with D tentatively TRBD1 (6 bases). The CDR3 contains 13 residues. V lost 6 bases to trimming and J lost 1 base, with 9 bases between them. CDR1 and CDR2 (germline): MNHNY, SVGAGI (reference sequence). CDR3 sequence: CASSQGSNTEAFF. In DNA form, the CDR3 reads TGTGCCAGCAGCCAGGGGTCGAACACTGAAGCTTTCTTT.

The rearrangement links TRBV7-9 to TRBJ1-6; no firm D call. V was clipped by 3 bases and J by 7 bases, with 10 bases between them. The germline V gene encodes CDR1 SEHNR and CDR2 FQNEAQ (reference sequence). The CDR3 is made up of 14 amino acids. CDR3 sequence: CASSLGNTNSPLHF. The CDR3 DNA follows: TGTGCCAGCAGCTTGGGCAATACCAATTCACCCCTCCACTTT. The variable domain in full, with the rest retrieved from reference TRBV7-9 and TRBJ1-6, is DTGVSQNPRHKITKRGQNVTFRCDPISEHNRLYWYRQTLGQGPEFLTYFQNEAQLEKSRLLSDRFSAERPKGSFSTLEIQRTEQGDSAMYLCASSLGNTNSPLHFGNGTRLTVT.

This rearrangement joins TRBV29-1 to TRBJ2-3; 11 nucleotides align to TRBD2. The CDR3 is made up of 14 amino acids. From germline, CDR1 is SQVTM and CDR2 ANQGSEA. After removal of 6 bases from V and 3 bases from J, the junction contained 5 bases not matched to a gene. CDR3 residues: CSVATSGRTDTQYF. In DNA form, the CDR3 reads TGCAGCGTCGCTACTAGCGGGAGAACAGATACGCAGTATTTT.

The DNA of the CDR3 is TGTGCCAGCAGTCCAGCGGGATACGAGCAGTACTTC. Amino acids: CASSPAGYEQYF. V usage is TRBV28 and J usage is TRBJ2-7, with 7 bases aligning to TRBD2. The germline V gene has CDR1 MDHEN and CDR2 SYDVKM. This CDR3 has 12 residues. The V segment lost 5 bases and the J segment 4 bases; nucleotides outside the gene matches: 2.

This clone has only one observation. The V call is TRBV11-2, the J call TRBJ1-4; tentatively, D is TRBD1 (6 bases). This CDR3 contains 13 residues. V was pared by 0 bases and J by 15 bases, with 14 bases between. Germline lookup yields CDR1 SGHAT and CDR2 FQNNGV. CDR3 in amino acids: CASSLDWGGRVFF. As DNA, the CDR3 is TGTGCCAGCAGCTTAGATTGGGGGGGGCGGGTGTTTTTT.

The DNA for the CDR3 is TGTGCCAGCACTCTTGTCTCGTCGGGCACTGAAGCTTTCTTT. As protein: CASTLVSSGTEAFF. The chain employs TRBV9 and TRBJ1-1; D call uncertain. The CDR3 has 14 amino acids. Germline CDR1 reads SGDLS; CDR2 reads YYNGEE. Trimming took 6 bases from V and 4 from J, leaving 16 bases between them. Full variable domain (remainder filled in from reference TRBV9 and TRBJ1-1): DSGVTQTPKHLITATGQRVTLRCSPRSGDLSVYWYQQSLDQGLQFLIQYYNGEERAKGNILERFSAQQFPDLHSELNLSSLELGDSALYFCASTLVSSGTEAFFGQGTRLTVV.